These T cell receptor beta chains were read from a single sample in a study of T cell responses to AZD1222 COVID-19 vaccine. Data came from immunoSEQ multiplex PCR; TCRdb stores just in-frame clones and leaves some out. The profile shows about 150,000 clones, over 75% of them singletons. Sequencing was performed on peripheral blood, taken 28 days after the second AZD1222 dose. The source of these receptors is an adult who received the AZD1222 COVID-19 vaccine. Each CDR3 is given with its conserved first and last residue. D genes are given only for firm matches. Expanded clones get a size class; other rows say once, few or many, or leave the size out.

CDR3,DNA,D,V,size,J
CASSPRVSVFGTSAHYEQYF,TGTGCCAGCAGTCCCCGGGTCTCGGTTTTTGGGACGTCCGCTCATTACGAGCAGTACTTC,-,TRBV27,-,TRBJ2-7
CASSIGGGGNQPQHF,TGTGCCAGTAGTATTGGCGGGGGAGGCAATCAGCCCCAGCATTTT,-,TRBV19,once,TRBJ1-5
CASSLYPPRLAGGNEQFF,TGCGCCAGCAGCTTGTACCCCCCTCGGCTAGCGGGAGGGAATGAGCAGTTCTTC,TRBD2,TRBV5-1,-,TRBJ2-1
CAISDSTPQGISGANVLTF,TGTGCCATCAGTGATTCGACGCCACAGGGAATCTCTGGGGCCAACGTCCTGACTTTC,-,TRBV10-3,-,TRBJ2-6
CASSLSGYEQYF,TGTGCCAGCAGTTTATCCGGCTACGAGCAGTACTTC,-,TRBV28,-,TRBJ2-7
CASNGPGANYGYTF,TGTGCCAGCAATGGGCCTGGGGCTAACTATGGCTACACCTTC,-,TRBV25-1,-,TRBJ1-2
CASSYLLSANTGELFF,TGTGCCAGCAGTTACTTGTTAAGCGCGAACACCGGGGAGCTGTTTTTT,-,TRBV6-5,-,TRBJ2-2
CASSFLPTGGEQYF,TGTGCCAGCAGTTTTCTACCCACAGGGGGGGAGCAGTACTTC,TRBD1,TRBV27,-,TRBJ2-7
CASSLQRGTEAFF,TGTGCCAGCAGTCTGCAACGGGGGACTGAAGCTTTCTTT,-,TRBV2,-,TRBJ1-1
CAISESSGRDDTQYF,TGTGCCATCAGTGAGTCGAGCGGGAGGGATGATACGCAGTATTTT,TRBD2,TRBV10-3,-,TRBJ2-3
CATRKAGVNEQFF,TGTGCCACCAGGAAGGCAGGGGTAAATGAGCAGTTCTTC,-,TRBV19,-,TRBJ2-1
CASSQTFLGPDTQYF,TGTGCCAGCAGCCAGACTTTTTTGGGCCCAGATACGCAGTATTTT,-,TRBV3-1/TRBV3-2,-,TRBJ2-3
CASSSRQGGNQPQHF,TGTGCCAGTAGTTCAAGACAGGGCGGCAATCAGCCCCAGCATTTT,TRBD1,TRBV19,-,TRBJ1-5
CASSSTGPYTEAFF,TGTGCCAGCAGTTCGACAGGGCCCTACACTGAAGCTTTCTTT,TRBD1,TRBV27,-,TRBJ1-1
CSVRGGVNGYTF,TGCAGCGTTCGGGGGGGCGTAAATGGCTACACCTTC,-,TRBV29-1,-,TRBJ1-2
CASSRTGTFSPQYF,TGTGCCAGCAGCCGCACCGGGACATTTTCGCCCCAATATTTT,-,TRBV27,-,TRBJ1-3
CASSIIQGARTQGGELFF,TGTGCCAGCAGCATCATACAGGGGGCGCGAACTCAGGGCGGGGAGCTGTTTTTT,TRBD1,TRBV7-8,-,TRBJ2-2
CASSRSGGSGDTQYF,TGTGCCAGCAGCCGCTCTGGCGGGAGTGGGGATACGCAGTATTTT,TRBD2,TRBV7-8,-,TRBJ2-3
CAGKTGQGGSYGYTF,TGTGCCGGCAAAACGGGACAGGGAGGCAGCTATGGCTACACCTTC,TRBD1,TRBV2,-,TRBJ1-2
CASSLRLAGGPGYEQYF,TGCGCCAGCAGCTTACGACTAGCGGGAGGGCCGGGCTACGAGCAGTACTTC,TRBD2,TRBV5-1,-,TRBJ2-7
CASSLGTGSSYNSPLHF,TGTGCCAGCAGTCTAGGGACAGGGAGCTCCTATAATTCACCCCTCCACTTT,TRBD1,TRBV27,-,TRBJ1-6
CASSPEAGELFF,TGTGCCAGCAGCCCCGAAGCCGGGGAGCTGTTTTTT,-,TRBV7-2,-,TRBJ2-2
CASSPSTGRTGANVLTF,TGTGCCAGCAGTCCTTCGACAGGGCGAACTGGGGCCAACGTCCTGACTTTC,TRBD1,TRBV6-6,-,TRBJ2-6
CAISGQSSYNEQFF,TGTGCCATCAGTGGTCAGAGCTCCTACAATGAGCAGTTCTTC,-,TRBV10-3,-,TRBJ2-1
CASSLQGGHSTDTQYF,TGTGCCAGCAGTCTGCAAGGAGGGCATAGCACAGATACGCAGTATTTT,-,TRBV27,-,TRBJ2-3
CASSQHLQLANYGYTF,TGTGCCAGCAGCCAACATCTGCAACTAGCTAACTATGGCTACACCTTC,-,TRBV3-1/TRBV3-2,-,TRBJ1-2
CSVQTSGRGDTQYF,TGCAGCGTTCAGACTAGCGGGAGGGGAGATACGCAGTATTTT,TRBD2,TRBV29-1,-,TRBJ2-3
CASSARDREILDEQFF,TGTGCCAGCAGCGCCCGGGACAGGGAAATCTTGGATGAGCAGTTCTTC,TRBD1,TRBV13,-,TRBJ2-1
CASSPGSTEAFF,TGTGCCAGCTCACCAGGGTCGACTGAAGCTTTCTTT,-,TRBV18,-,TRBJ1-1
CASSYRVQEPYEQYF,TGTGCCAGCAGCTACCGGGTACAAGAGCCCTACGAGCAGTACTTC,-,TRBV7-9,-,TRBJ2-7